Listed here are 32 T cell receptor beta chains from one sample, sequenced in a study of blood T cell repertoires in COVID-19. Method: immunoSEQ multiplex PCR; TCRdb's copy keeps in-frame clones and lacks some. This sample yields over 110,000 clones, of which around 84% are seen a single time; 10% belongs to the top ten. Material: peripheral blood. Receptors originate from a man between 60 and 75 years old with active or convalescent COVID-19.

The rearrangement joins TRBV6-2 or TRBV6-3 to TRBJ2-2; 8 bases are shared with TRBD2. The CDR3 sequence is 16 residues long. The germline V gene encodes CDR1 MNHEY and CDR2 SVGEGT. The trim removed 1 base at V and 6 bases at J, leaving 7 bases unmatched. CDR3 region: CASSYWSGGQAGELFF. Here the CDR3 DNA reads TGTGCCAGCAGTTACTGGTCGGGGGGGCAAGCCGGGGAGCTGTTTTTT.

The V gene is TRBV4-1, the J gene TRBJ1-1, with a tentative D call TRBD1 (6 bases). V was trimmed by 3 bases and J by 5 bases, leaving 10 bases between them. From germline, CDR1 is MGHRA and CDR2 YSYEKL. The CDR3 extends over 13 amino acids. This CDR3 reads CASSQGQGTEAFF. In DNA form, the CDR3 reads TGCGCCAGCAGCCAGGGCCAGGGGACTGAAGCTTTCTTT.

This clone was counted between two and nine times. J is TRBJ1-6 and V is TRBV3-1 (or the pseudogene TRBV3-2); TRBD1 agrees at 9 bases. Germline V gene lookup returns CDR1 LGHDT and CDR2 YNNKEL (reference sequence). The CDR3 length is 15 residues. With V trimmed by 1 base and J by 8 bases, 3 bases remained unmatched. Here the CDR3 DNA reads TGTGCCAGCAGCCAAGGACAGGGGGGTCATTCACCCCTCCACTTT. Amino acids: CASSQGQGGHSPLHF.

This clone was counted between two and nine times. The chain links TRBV19 to TRBJ1-2; D might be TRBD1 (5 bases). V gave up 0 bases and J gave up 4 bases, with 12 bases separating them. Per the germline V gene, CDR1 is LNHDA and CDR2 is SQIVND (reference sequence). CDR3 length equals 15 residues. CDR3 nucleotide sequence: TGTGCCAGTAGTATAGATAGACAGTGGAGCTATGGCTACACCTTC. This gives the protein CASSIDRQWSYGYTF.

This chain joins TRBV6-1 and TRBJ1-1, with D hard to call. CDR1 is MNHNS and CDR2 is SASEGT in the germline V gene. V was cut by 3 bases and J by 3 bases, with 14 bases left in between. There are 15 residues in the CDR3. The CDR3 sequence is CASSDPNLGDTEAFF. The DNA for the CDR3 is TGTGCCAGCAGTGATCCAAATCTAGGAGACACTGAAGCTTTCTTT.

The chain has TRBV25-1 and TRBJ1-1, with D tentatively TRBD1 (6 bases). The length of the CDR3 is 16 residues. Germline loops: CDR1 MGHDK, CDR2 SYGVNS. Trimming removed 1 base at V and 5 bases at J, with 17 bases between. The CDR3 sequence is CASSESRTGRGTEAFF. The CDR3 coding sequence is TGTGCCAGCAGTGAATCACGTACAGGGAGGGGTACTGAAGCTTTCTTT.

This chain uses TRBV18 with TRBJ2-5; possible D gene TRBD2, 6 bases. The CDR3 extends over 13 amino acids. Germline V lookup: CDR1 KGHSH, CDR2 LQKENI. V lost 4 bases and J lost 5, with 11 bases in between. The CDR3: CASSLGTQETQYF. The CDR3 DNA reads TGTGCCAGCTCACTGGGGACTCAGGAGACCCAGTACTTC.

The chain employs TRBV20-1 and TRBJ1-4, with 10 positions matching TRBD1. CDR3 length: 14 residues. CDR1 DFQATT and CDR2 SNEGSKA come from the germline V gene (reference sequence). The V gene end was trimmed by 3 bases and the J gene end by 8 bases; junction bases not matched to a gene: 6. The CDR3 sequence is CSASAGTGVEKLFF. CDR3 DNA sequence: TGCAGTGCTAGTGCCGGGACAGGGGTCGAAAAACTGTTTTTT.

The chain is built from TRBV27 and TRBJ1-2, with D perhaps matching TRBD1 (5 bases). This CDR3 contains 17 residues. Germline CDR1 reads MNHEY; CDR2 reads SMNVEV (reference sequence). V was pared by 0 bases and J by 7 bases, with 21 bases between. CDR3 region: CASSLSVAPQGQAGYTF. The CDR3 DNA reads TGTGCCAGCAGTTTATCCGTCGCGCCCCAGGGCCAGGCTGGCTACACCTTC.

The chain carries TRBV7-2 and TRBJ1-1; 10 positions match TRBD1. The CDR3 spans 16 residues. V was clipped by 5 bases and J by 3 bases; unmatched bases: 9. Germline CDR1 SGHTA, CDR2 FQGNSA. CDR3 in amino acids: CASSRIDRGRYTEAFF. In DNA form, the CDR3 reads TGTGCCAGCAGCCGGATTGACAGGGGGCGGTACACTGAAGCTTTCTTT.

This chain uses TRBV29-1 with TRBJ1-1, with TRBD1 matching 9 bases. The CDR3 sequence is 12 residues long. CDR1 SQVTM and CDR2 ANQGSEA come from the germline V gene. Trimming removed 7 bases from V and 3 bases from J; junction bases left unmatched: 3. Written as DNA, the CDR3 is TGCAGCGAGCGGACAGGGGACACTGAAGCTTTCTTT. It codes for CSERTGDTEAFF.

The rearrangement links TRBV28 to TRBJ2-6, with 8 positions matching TRBD1. The CDR3 is made up of 15 amino acids. From germline, CDR1 is MDHEN and CDR2 SYDVKM. J gave up 1 base and V 6 bases, and 2 bases lay outside the gene matches. The DNA for the CDR3 is TGTGCCAGCAGACAGGGGGGATCTGGGGCCAACGTCCTGACTTTC. It yields the protein CASRQGGSGANVLTF.

V gene TRBV18 combines with J gene TRBJ1-1; D ambiguous. The CDR3 has 15 residues. V lost 2 bases, J lost 3 bases, and 13 bases lay in between. Germline loops: CDR1 KGHSH, CDR2 LQKENI. The CDR3, as DNA: TGTGCCAGCTCACCAGTGGTGGGAGCGGACACTGAAGCTTTCTTT. Protein sequence: CASSPVVGADTEAFF.

J is TRBJ1-1 and V is TRBV10-3, with 7 bases lining up with TRBD1. V lost 10 bases and J lost 2; bases outside the gene matches: 13. The germline V gene has CDR1 ENHRY and CDR2 SYGVKD. The CDR3 sequence is 15 residues long. The CDR3 bases are TGTGCCACCCGGATCAGGGGGGATGGAAACACTGAAGCTTTCTTT. Translated: CATRIRGDGNTEAFF.

The V gene is TRBV11-2, the J gene TRBJ2-3; D gene uncertain. CDR3 length: 15 amino acids. Germline lookup yields CDR1 SGHAT and CDR2 FQNNGV. V was pared by 3 bases and J by 4 bases, with 14 bases between. For the CDR3, the DNA is TGTGCCAGCAGCTTTTTAGTCGGAGTAGCAGATACGCAGTATTTT. Its protein is CASSFLVGVADTQYF.

The sample holds a few counts of this clone. The chain joins TRBV10-3 to TRBJ1-2; possible D gene TRBD1, 6 bases. CDR3 size: 14 residues. Per germline, CDR1 ENHRY and CDR2 SYGVKD. V shed 5 bases and J shed 8 bases, with 18 bases lying between them. The DNA for the CDR3 is TGTGCCATCAGTCCCCTGGGGGCACAGGGAGGCTACACCTTC. This gives the protein CAISPLGAQGGYTF.

V is TRBV25-1 and J is TRBJ2-2; D remains unclear. Germline CDR1 reads MGHDK; CDR2 reads SYGVNS. This CDR3 contains 13 residues. The V and J ends lost 1 base and 4 bases respectively, with 4 bases between them. CDR3 coding DNA: TGTGCCAGCAGTGAATCCATCACCGGGGAGCTGTTTTTT. Encoded protein: CASSESITGELFF.

The chain combines TRBV7-9 with TRBJ1-1; D is perhaps TRBD1 (5 bases). The V gene's germline CDR1 is SEHNR and CDR2 FQNEAQ (reference sequence). V lost 8 bases and J 0 bases, leaving 19 bases between the germline ends. The CDR3 loop spans 16 amino acids. CDR3 in DNA: TGTGCCAGCGACCGGGGGGTCGGGGTGTTGAACACTGAAGCTTTCTTT. It translates to CASDRGVGVLNTEAFF.

V gene TRBV6-1 combines with J gene TRBJ1-2; a possible D gene is TRBD1 (5 bases). V lost 2 bases to trimming and J lost 4 bases, with 20 bases between them. The CDR3 is made up of 17 amino acids. In germline, CDR1 is MNHNS, CDR2 SASEGT. CDR3 bases: TGTGCCAGCAGTGAATTAGGACTGGGGGGTAGTAGCTATGGCTACACCTTC. Translated, it gives CASSELGLGGSSYGYTF.

V usage is TRBV7-8 and J usage is TRBJ1-2, with 8 positions matching TRBD1. The CDR3 is 14 amino acids. The J segment lost 3 bases and the V segment lost 3 bases, leaving 3 bases of the junction unmatched. Germline-derived CDR1 and CDR2 are SGHVS and FQNEAQ. The CDR3 loop reads CASSFRDRYYGYTF. The CDR3 DNA sequence: TGTGCCAGCAGCTTCCGGGACAGGTACTATGGCTACACCTTC.

This rearrangement joins TRBV11-3 to TRBJ1-2; tentatively, D is TRBD1 (5 bases). V dropped 4 bases and J dropped 7 bases, with 16 bases sitting between them. The CDR3 is 14 residues long. Germline CDR1 SGHNT, CDR2 YENEEA. Here the CDR3 reads CASSSDFPQGGYTF. CDR3 nucleotide sequence: TGTGCCAGCAGCTCGGATTTTCCCCAGGGTGGCTACACCTTC.

In its sample, this clone was seen once. This rearrangement joins TRBV11-3 to TRBJ2-1; D might be TRBD2 (5 bases). The germline V and J ends were trimmed by 5 bases and 8 bases, with 22 bases remaining between them. The CDR3 consists of 16 residues. Germline V lookup: CDR1 SGHNT, CDR2 YENEEA. CDR3 region: CASSESRTSFGDEQFF. The CDR3 region has the DNA TGTGCCAGCAGCGAATCCAGGACTTCCTTTGGAGATGAGCAGTTCTTC. The full variable domain, in which reference TRBV11-3 and TRBJ2-1 provide the parts outside the CDR3, is EAGVVQSPRYKIIEKKQPVAFWCNPISGHNTLYWYLQNLGQGPELLIRYENEEAVDDSQLPKDRFSAERLKGVDSTLKIQPAELGDSAVYLCASSESRTSFGDEQFFGPGTRLTVL.

The chain employs TRBV18 and TRBJ1-2; D call uncertain. Trimming removed 0 bases from V and 3 bases from J, with 8 bases in between. This CDR3 is built from 14 residues. The V gene's germline CDR1 is KGHSH and CDR2 LQKENI. In DNA, the CDR3 is TGTGCCAGCTCACCACCGGCAATGGACTATGGCTACACCTTC. Its protein product is CASSPPAMDYGYTF.

The rearrangement links TRBV4-3 to TRBJ1-1; TRBD1 aligns across 7 bases. The germline V gene encodes CDR1 LGHNA and CDR2 YSLEER. The CDR3 consists of 16 residues. Trimming cost V 1 base and J 3 bases; bases outside gene matches: 8. CDR3 coding DNA: TGCGCCAGCAGCCAAGCTTCCAGGGGGTGGGACACTGAAGCTTTCTTT. As protein: CASSQASRGWDTEAFF.

This clone appeared once. This chain joins TRBV7-8 and TRBJ2-2; 8 positions agree with TRBD2. This CDR3 is built from 16 residues. The V and J ends lost 5 bases and 4 bases, in that order; junction bases with no gene match: 9. Germline CDR1 is SGHVS and CDR2 is FQNEAQ. CDR3 region: CASSKRVGTSTGELFF. The CDR3 DNA is TGTGCCAGCAGCAAAAGGGTTGGGACTAGCACCGGGGAGCTGTTTTTT. Based on the CDR3 plus reference TRBV7-8 and TRBJ2-2, the full variable domain is GAGVSQSPRYKVAKRGQDVALRCDPISGHVSLFWYQQALGQGPEFLTYFQNEAQLDKSGLPSDRFFAERPEGSVSTLKIQRTQQEDSAVYLCASSKRVGTSTGELFFGEGSRLTVL.

The rearrangement uses TRBV5-6 and TRBJ2-2, with TRBD1 matching 7 bases. The CDR3 length is 16 residues. Trimming removed 0 bases from V and 3 bases from J; junction bases left unmatched: 5. Germline V gene sequence: CDR1 SGHDT, CDR2 YYEEEE. This chain's CDR3 is CASSLGRGLDTGELFF. CDR3 bases: TGTGCCAGCAGCTTGGGCAGGGGGTTAGACACCGGGGAGCTGTTTTTT.

The chain links TRBV5-6 to TRBJ1-3, with a weak D call TRBD1 (5 bases). CDR1 and CDR2 (germline): SGHDT, YYEEEE. The CDR3 is 15 amino acids. V shed 3 bases and J shed 4 bases, with 14 bases lying between them. The DNA for the CDR3 is TGTGCCAGCAGCTCCGTCAGGGTCGGAGGAAACACCATATATTTT. This sequence encodes CASSSVRVGGNTIYF.

The chain has TRBV7-2 and TRBJ1-1, with D perhaps matching TRBD1 (5 bases). The CDR3 runs 17 residues. Trimming pared 2 bases from V and 2 bases from J, leaving 18 bases between. In germline, CDR1 is SGHTA, CDR2 FQGNSA. The CDR3 DNA reads TGTGCCAGCAGCTTAAGGGTGAGTCCAGGGCTCAACACTGAAGCTTTCTTT. It encodes CASSLRVSPGLNTEAFF. Full variable domain (outside the CDR3, taken from reference TRBV7-2 and TRBJ1-1): GAGVSQSPSNKVTEKGKDVELRCDPISGHTALYWYRQSLGQGLEFLIYFQGNSAPDKSGLPSDRFSAERTGGSVSTLTIQRTQQEDSAVYLCASSLRVSPGLNTEAFFGQGTRLTVV.

The sample holds one count of this clone. The rearrangement joins TRBV11-2 to TRBJ1-1; D may be TRBD1 (6 bases). CDR1 is SGHAT and CDR2 is FQNNGV in the germline V gene. This CDR3 contains 16 residues. The V and J ends lost 1 base and 1 base respectively, with 13 bases between them. The CDR3 loop is CASSLGQGMGNTEAFF. The DNA for the CDR3 is TGTGCCAGCAGCTTAGGTCAGGGGATGGGGAACACTGAAGCTTTCTTT.

The gene calls are TRBV27 and TRBJ1-2; 7 bases line up with TRBD1. This CDR3 comprises 14 residues. From germline, CDR1 is MNHEY and CDR2 SMNVEV (reference sequence). J was trimmed by 7 bases and V by 4 bases; bases with no gene match: 9. CDR3 amino acids: CASSSRDRVFGYTF. In nucleotides, the CDR3 is TGTGCCAGCAGTTCCCGAGACAGGGTCTTTGGCTACACCTTC.

This clone was recorded once. This sequence joins TRBV12-3 or TRBV12-4 and TRBJ1-1, with D unresolved. Trimming removed 6 bases at V and 1 base at J, with 9 bases between. This CDR3 is built from 13 residues. The CDR3 protein is CASSTAGNTEAFF. CDR3 coding DNA: TGTGCCAGCAGCACGGCGGGGAACACTGAAGCTTTCTTT.

This clone has only a few counts. V is TRBV19 and J is TRBJ1-5, with TRBD1 identical over 8 bases. CDR3 length: 17 residues. With 4 bases clipped from V and 1 base from J, the junction kept 9 bases outside the gene matches. The germline V gene has CDR1 LNHDA and CDR2 SQIVND (reference sequence). The CDR3 spells CASSTQGAGLSNQPQHF. In DNA, the CDR3 is TGTGCCAGTAGTACCCAGGGGGCGGGACTCAGCAATCAGCCCCAGCATTTT.